This T cell receptor (beta chain) was documented in a study of CD8 T cells in ankylosing spondylitis (dated 2017 in TCRdb). Study-wide context: The study profiled T cell receptor beta repertoires in healthy donors and ankylosing spondylitis patients to find disease-linked TCR variants. Peripheral blood was sampled, and synovial fluid was also collected from ankylosing spondylitis patients. The full study cohort comprised about 23 ankylosing spondylitis patients and 85 to 120 healthy donors. Results the study describes overall, beyond this receptor: According to the report, matched synovial fluid samples from ankylosing spondylitis patients were significantly enriched for the disease-linked clones. Some motif variants were previously reported in synovial fluid and blood of reactive arthritis patients, suggesting common disease-initiation mechanisms. In peripheral blood, the disease-linked clones were found at relatively low frequencies and had a CD8+ phenotype. A TCR beta motif made up of about eight highly homologous amino acid variants appeared to be characteristic of blood from ankylosing spondylitis patients.

In its sample, this clonotype was seen a few times. Its recognized antigen is unknown. No clone much larger than this one lies a single base away; base qualities are absent. The germline V gene provides CDR1 MDHEN and CDR2 SYDVKM. V is shortened by 5 bases, J by 4 bases, and the region joining them spans 6 bases. The CDR3 spans 12 residues, from the cysteine through the phenylalanine. The retained sequence is limited to the CDR3, 36 bases, with the frame set at the first base. TCRdb names Illumina HiSeq 2500 as the instrument used. Quantitative 5'-RACE with molecular barcodes was the method used to prepare the TCR beta libraries. The original methods were these. A new computational method based on a probabilistic model of VDJ rearrangement was used to identify disease-linked TCR variants. The public reads were reanalyzed by TCRdb: fastp trimming at Q25, MiXCR alignment, in-frame beta chains only. Each entry is one CDR3 protein sequence, shown with its most common DNA and genes. TCRdb, rather than the study authors, made the V and J calls. The sample contains 220,000 or so distinct CDR3 sequences, about 18% of them found a single time. Roughly 42% of the sample comes from the top ten.

This TCR was sampled from a male donor with ankylosing spondylitis. The sequencing input was blood, either unsorted or a sorted T cell fraction (not recorded which). The chain joins TRBV28 to TRBJ2-1; the D gene lacks a confident call. The bases read TGTGCCAGCAGTCTCATATACAATGAGCAGTTCTTC. Translation gives CASSLIYNEQFF.